This paragraph covers one TCR beta chain sequence. This clone was picked up a small number of times. The target of this receptor is not known. It has no much larger one-base neighbor in the sample; base qualities were not kept. The same CDR3 also results from other DNA sequences found in this sample. The immunoSEQ Assay was the method used to sequence TCRbeta CDR3 regions. After extraction, genomic DNA underwent amplification by bias-controlled multiplex PCR, followed by high-throughput sequencing. In the authors' own workflow: To quantify the absolute abundance of each unique TCRbeta CDR3 region, sequences were collapsed and filtered. T cell fraction was estimated by normalizing TCRbeta template counts to usable DNA, which was measured by amplifying reference genes present in all nucleated cells. Repertoire TCRs were annotated as SARS-CoV-2-specific by exact matching of V gene, CDR3 amino acid sequence and J gene to a known reactive TCR set. The reference SARS-CoV-2 TCR set was obtained from MIRA and was filtered for enrichment in COVID-19-positive ImmuneCODE repertoires, whereby public or cross-reactive TCRs were removed. Based on the MIRA antigens, annotated TCRs were further analysed at the level of specific ORF or position within ORF. Breadth was defined as annotated unique rearrangements over total unique productive rearrangements; depth was the summed frequency of those rearrangements. Group comparisons of TCR breadth used two-sided Wilcoxon rank-sum tests. As stored in TCRdb, this immuneACCESS dataset retains in-frame rearrangements with V and J assigned. A fraction of the clones does not appear; measured against another copy, unresolved V genes explain less than half of the discrepancy, and the remainder lacks a known reason. V, J and clone size derive from that table, while D and trimming were established from the DNA sequence. The sample profile shows 450,000 to 550,000 clones; 70% to 90% of them were found once. 1.7% of the sample is taken by the ten largest.

This sample was included in a study of Ad26.COV2.S vaccination and SARS-CoV-2 variants (dated by TCRdb to the early 2020s). Regarding the study in general: Vaccine-arm donors came from COV1001, a multicentre, randomized, double-blind, placebo-controlled phase I-IIa trial of Ad26.COV2.S in healthy adults. Ad26.COV2.S was given intramuscularly at 5x10^10 or 1x10^11 viral particles, as a single shot or as two shots 56 days apart. TCRbeta repertoire sequencing served as the tool for gauging how specific and how broad the SARS-CoV-2-reactive T cell receptors were following Ad26.COV2.S vaccination. A total of 32 samples were included in the TCR-sequenced set, comprising roughly 19 Ad26.COV2.S vaccine recipients, 5 placebo recipients and 8 SARS-CoV-2 convalescent individuals. Trial participants were randomized into five groups of five, in which low-dose or high-dose Ad26.COV2.S was given once or twice, or placebo was given on both occasions. Throughout the experiments and outcome assessment, investigators stayed blinded to trial group allocation.

Overall study outcomes, separate from this receptor: Spike-specific TCR breadth was higher in Ad26.COV2.S recipients than in placebo recipients (P = 0.0014). Vaccine and placebo recipients had similar non-spike TCR breadth, a finding consistent with the vaccine containing only spike. After vaccination, substantial breadth of spike-specific CD8+ and CD4+ T cell responses was reported. The study lacked the statistical power to compare responses across vaccine doses or regimens. According to the authors, total T cell responses may have been underestimated by the TCR breadth and depth analyses.

V and J are trimmed by 0 bases and 5 bases, and the gene matches miss 0 bases of the junction. CDR1 and CDR2 (SGHRS, YFSETQ) derive from the germline V gene. The CDR3 contains 14 residues, cysteine and phenylalanine counted. Of all the DNA, just the CDR3 is kept, 42 bases in frame from base 1. In light of the paper, this sample's treatment or condition label describes: over 15 received Ad26.COV2.S at low or high dose, single or two shots; five or six received placebo; per-sample allocation not given. Repertoires of vaccine and placebo recipients were sequenced from samples collected on day 63 after the first injection. Between 29 July and 7 August 2020, Cohort 1b enrolled about 27 adults aged 18-55 years at one site in Boston, USA. As a vaccine, Ad26.COV2.S was a replication-incompetent adenovirus type 26 vector that expressed a prefusion-stabilized SARS-CoV-2 spike protein derived from the original Wuhan strain.

The chain is assembled from TRBV5-1 and TRBJ1-2; 11 bases in between match TRBD1. Source: peripheral blood, taken in a trial of Ad26.COV2.S vaccine versus placebo. The source of this sequence is a person aged 18-60 years who received the Ad26.COV2.S COVID-19 vaccine or a placebo. The CDR3 protein is CASSLGDRGYGYTF. The DNA sequence reads TGCGCCAGCAGCTTGGGGGACAGGGGGTATGGCTACACCTTC.